These 32 T cell receptor beta chains were sequenced from one sample in a study of blood T cell repertoires in COVID-19. Repertoires were generated with immunoSEQ multiplex PCR, while TCRdb's copy carries only in-frame clones and drops some. The sample has more than 150,000 clones, around 90% seen once. Sequencing input: PBMCs or T cells enriched from blood (not recorded which). Source of these receptors: a young woman who had recovered from COVID-19.

V and J are TRBV19 and TRBJ2-1, with 8 positions matching TRBD1. The length of the CDR3 is 16 residues. Germline-derived CDR1 and CDR2 are LNHDA and SQIVND (reference sequence). Losses at the gene ends were 10 bases for V and 5 bases for J; bases not matched to a gene: 16. DNA of the CDR3: TGTGCCACCAAGAATGCTGGGACAGGATTTCACAATGAGCAGTTCTTC. Amino acid sequence: CATKNAGTGFHNEQFF.

The chain joins TRBV9 to TRBJ2-5, with 8 bases fitting TRBD1. V lost 0 bases, J lost 2 bases, and 6 bases stayed unmatched. The CDR3 totals 16 residues. Germline-derived CDR1 and CDR2 are SGDLS and YYNGEE. CDR3: CASSVGGRGLQETQYF. The DNA for the CDR3 is TGTGCCAGCAGCGTAGGTGGCAGGGGGCTACAAGAGACCCAGTACTTC.

V is TRBV7-9 and J is TRBJ2-2; 9 positions agree with TRBD1. CDR3 length equals 15 residues. The germline V gene encodes CDR1 SEHNR and CDR2 FQNEAQ (reference sequence). The V and J ends lost 6 bases and 2 bases, in that order; junction bases with no gene match: 4. The CDR3 DNA sequence: TGTGCCAGCAGGGGACAGGGAGGTAACACCGGGGAGCTGTTTTTT. Residues: CASRGQGGNTGELFF.

This rearrangement joins TRBV12-3 or TRBV12-4 to TRBJ1-5; no clear D gene. This CDR3 contains 12 residues. V lost 8 bases and J lost 9, with 14 bases in between. The CDR3 here is CASQHGSGPQHF. The CDR3 DNA reads TGTGCCAGCCAGCATGGGTCGGGGCCCCAGCATTTT.

This rearrangement joins TRBV4-2 to TRBJ2-3, with 8 bases lining up with TRBD2. The CDR3 sequence is 16 residues long. Germline V CDR1 and CDR2: LGHNA, YNFKEQ. Trimming took 4 bases from V and 3 from J; bases not matched to a gene: 9. This CDR3 is CASSPGREGRTDTQYF. Written as DNA, the CDR3 is TGTGCCAGCAGCCCTGGACGGGAGGGCCGGACAGATACGCAGTATTTT.

The V call is TRBV27, the J call TRBJ1-2, with D possibly being TRBD1 (6 bases). Trimming shortened V by 6 bases and J by 8 bases, and 19 bases separated the two germline ends. The CDR3 loop spans 14 amino acids. The germline gives CDR1 MNHEY, CDR2 SMNVEV (reference sequence). CDR3 DNA sequence: TGTGCCAGCAGGCCCGCAGATGGGGGCTACGGCTACACCTTC. Amino acids: CASRPADGGYGYTF.

The genes are TRBV9 and TRBJ2-3; TRBD2 agrees at 7 bases. Losses at the gene ends were 4 bases for V and 0 bases for J; bases not matched to a gene: 5. CDR3 length: 15 residues. CDR1 SGDLS and CDR2 YYNGEE come from the germline V gene. CDR3 loop: CASSPSGTSTDTQYF. DNA for the CDR3: TGTGCCAGCAGCCCCAGCGGGACTAGCACAGATACGCAGTATTTT. Based on the CDR3 plus reference TRBV9 and TRBJ2-3, the full variable domain is DSGVTQTPKHLITATGQRVTLRCSPRSGDLSVYWYQQSLDQGLQFLIQYYNGEERAKGNILERFSAQQFPDLHSELNLSSLELGDSALYFCASSPSGTSTDTQYFGPGTRLTVL.

The rearrangement links TRBV4-2 to TRBJ2-1; D is perhaps TRBD2 (5 bases). The CDR3 sequence is 16 residues long. The ends were cut back, 5 bases at V and 0 bases at J, with 14 bases in the middle. Germline CDR1 is LGHNA and CDR2 is YNFKEQ. This chain's CDR3 is CASSGIGSRSYNEQFF. In nucleotides, the CDR3 is TGTGCCAGCAGCGGTATAGGGAGCCGCTCCTACAATGAGCAGTTCTTC.

V usage is TRBV18 and J usage is TRBJ1-1; TRBD1 is a possible D gene (5 bases). The V and J ends lost 2 bases and 4 bases respectively, with 14 bases between them. Per the germline V gene, CDR1 is KGHSH and CDR2 is LQKENI. The CDR3 loop spans 15 amino acids. The CDR3 coding sequence is TGTGCCAGCTCACCATCGGGGGATCCACTCACTGAAGCTTTCTTT. Protein sequence: CASSPSGDPLTEAFF.

The chain recombines TRBV5-6 with TRBJ2-2, with a tentative D call TRBD1 (5 bases). This CDR3 region has 16 residues. The germline V and J ends were trimmed by 8 bases and 2 bases, with 19 bases remaining between them. CDR1 is SGHDT and CDR2 is YYEEEE in the germline V gene. CDR3 protein: CASRQLDTVNTGELFF. The DNA for the CDR3 is TGTGCCAGTCGGCAACTGGACACGGTCAACACCGGGGAGCTGTTTTTT.

The chain recombines TRBV11-3 with TRBJ2-1; D is unresolved. Germline loops: CDR1 SGHNT, CDR2 YENEEA. CDR3 length: 12 amino acids. Trimming took 3 bases from V and 7 from J, leaving 7 bases between them. CDR3 nucleotide sequence: TGTGCCAGCAGCTTCTCCGGGAATGAGCAGTTCTTC. This gives the protein CASSFSGNEQFF.

The rearrangement uses TRBV9 and TRBJ1-1, with unresolved D. The ends were cut back, 0 bases at V and 8 bases at J, with 11 bases in the middle. The CDR3 length is 13 residues. Germline V gene lookup returns CDR1 SGDLS and CDR2 YYNGEE. The CDR3 spells CASSVGVGLEAFF. CDR3 DNA sequence: TGTGCCAGCAGCGTAGGCGTTGGACTAGAAGCTTTCTTT.

Only one count was recorded for this clone. One junction end disagrees with the germline gene, perhaps due to a read error. This chain joins TRBV7-9 and TRBJ2-6, with a weak D call TRBD1 (5 bases). The CDR3 runs 13 residues. Germline lookup yields CDR1 SEHNR and CDR2 FQNEAQ (reference sequence). CDR3 in amino acids: CASNFDRTNALTF. In DNA form, the CDR3 reads TGTGCCAGCAACTTCGACAGAACCAACGCCCTGACTTTC.

This sequence joins TRBV14 and TRBJ1-2; D not resolved. Germline CDR1 is SGHDN and CDR2 is FVKESK. V was cut by 6 bases and J by 3 bases, with 11 bases left in between. CDR3 length: 13 amino acids. CDR3 amino acids: CASSRWGDYGYTF. The CDR3 bases are TGTGCCAGCAGTAGGTGGGGAGACTATGGCTACACCTTC.

The chain employs TRBV19 and TRBJ1-4; TRBD1 matches 7 bases. Germline trimming cut 6 bases from V and 4 bases from J; bases unmatched to any gene: 2. Germline V lookup: CDR1 LNHDA, CDR2 SQIVND (reference sequence). The length of the CDR3 is 13 residues. DNA of the CDR3: TGTGCCAGTAGGACAGGGCTTAATGAAAAACTGTTTTTT. This encodes CASRTGLNEKLFF. Looking up the rest from reference TRBV19 and TRBJ1-4 gives the full variable domain: DGGITQSPKYLFRKEGQNVTLSCEQNLNHDAMYWYRQDPGQGLRLIYYSQIVNDFQKGDIAEGYSVSREKKESFPLTVTSAQKNPTAFYLCASRTGLNEKLFFGSGTQLSVL.

V usage is TRBV4-2 and J usage is TRBJ1-5; 9 nucleotides agree with TRBD1. CDR1 is LGHNA, CDR2 YNFKEQ, per germline. The ends lost 5 bases at V and 6 bases at J; junction bases unmatched: 8. This CDR3 is 15 amino acids long. CDR3 sequence (DNA): TGTGCCAGCAGCTTCGACAGGGGGAGCGGTCAGCCCCAGCATTTT. Protein: CASSFDRGSGQPQHF.

This rearrangement joins TRBV9 to TRBJ1-1; 7 bases line up with TRBD1. V lost 0 bases to trimming and J lost 0 bases; unmatched junction nucleotides: 5. Germline CDR1 and CDR2: SGDLS and YYNGEE. The CDR3 has 16 residues. This chain's CDR3 is CASSVVAGGLNTEAFF. The CDR3 nucleotides are TGTGCCAGCAGCGTAGTTGCAGGGGGATTGAACACTGAAGCTTTCTTT.

The rearrangement uses TRBV27 and TRBJ1-6; 7 bases match TRBD1. V was pared by 6 bases and J by 9 bases, with 14 bases of the junction left unmatched. Per germline, CDR1 MNHEY and CDR2 SMNVEV (reference sequence). The CDR3 contains 16 residues. In DNA, the CDR3 is TGTGCCAGCAGCCCTCACGACAGGGTAGTGAGTTCACCCCTCCACTTT. Protein product: CASSPHDRVVSSPLHF.

V gene TRBV2 combines with J gene TRBJ1-1, with D perhaps matching TRBD1 (5 bases). Trimming cost V 3 bases and J 2 bases, with 10 bases left between them. This CDR3 spans 14 amino acids. Germline CDR1 and CDR2: SNHLY and FYNNEI. The DNA of the CDR3 is TGTGCCAGCAGTGAGACAGCACGTAACACTGAAGCTTTCTTT. Protein: CASSETARNTEAFF.

The chain combines TRBV7-6 with TRBJ2-6; TRBD1 agrees at 7 bases. CDR3 length: 18 amino acids. Germline V lookup: CDR1 SGHVS, CDR2 FNYEAQ. The junction had 13 bases not matched to a gene; V was cut back by 8 bases and J by 0 bases. The CDR3 region has the DNA TGTGCCAGCTCCTTCCTTTCAGGGGGTAACTCTGGGGCCAACGTCCTGACTTTC. This codes for CASSFLSGGNSGANVLTF.

V usage is TRBV3-1 (or the pseudogene TRBV3-2) and J usage is TRBJ2-7, with a weak D call TRBD2 (5 bases). V was pared by 4 bases and J by 2 bases, with 12 bases between. The CDR3 is 14 residues long. In germline, CDR1 is LGHDT, CDR2 YNNKEL (reference sequence). The CDR3 sequence is CASSLTRAPYEQYF. The CDR3 nucleotides read TGTGCCAGCAGCCTAACTAGGGCCCCCTACGAGCAGTACTTC.

The chain joins TRBV6-1 to TRBJ2-7, with unresolved D. Between the trimmed V and J ends, which lost 1 base and 2 bases, there was a span of 15 bases. The CDR3 runs 16 residues. Germline CDR1 and CDR2: MNHNS and SASEGT. The chain's CDR3 is CASSEGNSSPPYEQYF. In nucleotides, the CDR3 is TGTGCCAGCAGTGAAGGAAACAGCTCACCACCCTACGAGCAGTACTTC.

This sequence joins TRBV11-2 and TRBJ1-1; D remains unclear. Trimming took 7 bases from V and 4 from J, leaving 22 bases between them. The CDR3 is 16 amino acids. In germline, CDR1 is SGHAT, CDR2 FQNNGV. The CDR3 sequence: CASITIMGRRGTEAFF. In DNA form, the CDR3 reads TGTGCCAGCATCACAATAATGGGTCGGCGGGGCACTGAAGCTTTCTTT.

J is TRBJ1-5 and V is TRBV2; no reliable D call. Between the trimmed V and J ends, which lost 7 bases and 0 bases, there was a span of 13 bases. Germline CDR1 reads SNHLY; CDR2 reads FYNNEI. This CDR3 spans 15 amino acids. The CDR3 DNA follows: TGTGCCAGCAACCCAGAACCTTATAGCAATCAGCCCCAGCATTTT. It translates to CASNPEPYSNQPQHF.

The chain links TRBV6-2 or TRBV6-3 to TRBJ2-7; perhaps TRBD1 as D (5 bases). CDR3 size: 15 residues. Trimming stripped 0 bases from V and 6 bases from J, with 15 bases between. The germline V gene has CDR1 MNHEY and CDR2 SVGEGT. CDR3 region: CASSYSGQTFGEQYF. CDR3 in DNA: TGTGCCAGCAGTTACTCGGGGCAGACTTTCGGCGAGCAGTACTTC.

The chain is built from TRBV4-1 and TRBJ1-5, with a weak D call TRBD1 (6 bases). Per germline, CDR1 MGHRA and CDR2 YSYEKL. This CDR3 has 16 amino acids. Trimming took 0 bases from V and 3 from J, leaving 12 bases between them. The CDR3 protein is CASSQEGGGLNQPQHF. The CDR3 nucleotides are TGCGCCAGCAGCCAAGAAGGGGGAGGGCTCAATCAGCCCCAGCATTTT.

The chain combines TRBV2 with TRBJ1-3; D is unresolved. The germline gives CDR1 SNHLY, CDR2 FYNNEI. The length of the CDR3 is 14 residues. Trimming removed 2 bases at V and 4 bases at J, with 9 bases between. The CDR3, as DNA: TGTGCCAGCAGTGAACCAGTGTCAGGAAACACCATATATTTT. Translation: CASSEPVSGNTIYF.

The rearrangement joins TRBV6-5 to TRBJ1-1, with D hard to call. The CDR3 extends over 13 amino acids. Germline V gene data show CDR1 as MNHEY and CDR2 as SVGAGI. V was trimmed by 6 bases and J by 1 base, leaving 9 bases between them. The CDR3 sequence is CASRLYQNTEAFF. CDR3 nucleotide sequence: TGTGCCAGCAGACTATACCAGAACACTGAAGCTTTCTTT.

The rearrangement uses TRBV27 and TRBJ1-5; maybe TRBD1 (5 bases). The CDR3 length is 15 residues. The V and J ends lost 3 bases and 4 bases respectively, with 13 bases between them. Germline V gene lookup returns CDR1 MNHEY and CDR2 SMNVEV (reference sequence). The CDR3 sequence: CASSFLGRTNQPQHF. In DNA, the CDR3 is TGTGCCAGCAGTTTTCTAGGGCGGACAAATCAGCCCCAGCATTTT.

J is TRBJ2-3 and V is TRBV7-2; perhaps TRBD2 as D (6 bases). CDR3 length: 16 residues. Trimming left V 5 bases short and J 1 base short, with 16 bases between. The V gene's germline CDR1 is SGHTA and CDR2 FQGNSA. The CDR3: CASSLGTLPGTDTQYF. CDR3 coding DNA: TGTGCCAGCAGCCTAGGGACTCTTCCCGGCACAGATACGCAGTATTTT.

The V and J genes are TRBV25-1 and TRBJ2-3, with D perhaps matching TRBD2 (5 bases). The CDR3 is 13 residues long. V was trimmed by 7 bases and J by 5 bases, leaving 13 bases between them. Germline CDR1 is MGHDK and CDR2 is SYGVNS. In nucleotides, the CDR3 is TGTGCCAGCACCCCCGGCGCGGGAGATACGCAGTATTTT. Translation: CASTPGAGDTQYF.

The count of this clone is one. DNA for the CDR3: TGTGCCAGCAGTTACGCGGCAGCCTATTCGAACACTGAAGCTTTCTTT. Translated, it gives CASSYAAAYSNTEAFF. The chain recombines TRBV6-2 or TRBV6-3 with TRBJ1-1; no clear D gene. The V gene's germline CDR1 is MNHEY and CDR2 SVGEGT. The CDR3 is 16 residues long. V lost 2 bases and J 1 base, leaving 14 bases between the germline ends.